This entry is about one T cell receptor beta chain. Since a much larger clone is just one base distant, this may be a read error. Sequencing libraries made from TCR beta cDNA carried unique molecular identifiers. TCRdb reanalysed the PCR reads using MiXCR and keeps one entry per CDR3 protein. The sample holds more than 350,000 distinct CDR3 sequences, approximately 37% seen once. The data stem from a study of post-analysis software for immune sequencing data. Sequenced: blood. This clonotype was obtained from a girl aged 2-15 years with multiple sclerosis.

CDR3 DNA sequence: TGTGCCAGCAGCGACAGACGTGGAGGGACCCAGTTCTTC. Its translation: CASSDRRGGTQFF. The chain combines TRBV11-1 with TRBJ2-1, with D perhaps TRBD2 (6 bases). This CDR3 is 13 amino acids long. Trimming cost V 5 bases and J 13 bases, with 18 bases left between them. In germline, CDR1 is SGHAT, CDR2 FQDESV (reference sequence).